Reported below is one TCR beta chain. What it binds is not known. TCRdb re-called the reads with MiXCR, one entry per CDR3 protein. Here the sample spans 350,000 to 550,000 distinct CDR3 sequences, about a third being singletons. This entry belongs to a study of T cell repertoires in cytomegalovirus infection. Study as a whole: It was the public TCR beta signatures that indicated both CMV infection and matching HLA type.

The study, taken as a whole, reports: Ex vivo, HLA-C-restricted CMV-specific TCR beta clonotypes prevailed over the rest of the response. The cumulative frequency of public TCR beta families distinguished individuals who carried CMV together with the relevant HLA.

CDR1 and CDR2 (germline): SGHDN, FVKESK. This CDR3 is built from 14 residues. V lost 4 bases, J lost 9 bases, and 18 bases lay in between. The sequenced material came from PBMCs. The chain is built from TRBV14 and TRBJ1-1; tentative D call: TRBD1 (5 bases). The TCR originated in a human donor in good health (CMV status not recorded). Some clones in this sample may be carry-over from other donors' samples. As DNA, the CDR3 is TGTGCCAGCAGCCCACAGGCGGTCGCACACCAAGCTTTCTTT. The encoded protein is CASSPQAVAHQAFF.